This T cell receptor (beta chain) came from a study of T-cell reconstitution after alpha-beta-depleted transplantation in children. Findings and caveats of the study: Reportedly, only several hundred clones from non-depleted graft cells drove alpha-beta T-cell counts at about two months. Surviving recipient T cells and thymic progenitors accounted for the high day-60 TCRbeta diversity observed in some patients.

Germline loops: CDR1 DFQATT, CDR2 SNEGSKA (reference sequence). V lost 6 bases to trimming and J lost 3 bases; unmatched junction nucleotides: 14. The CDR3 covers 17 residues. Unique molecular identifiers were incorporated during preparation of the TCRbeta library. TCRdb reanalysed the PCR reads using MiXCR and keeps one entry per CDR3 protein. The table includes about a million distinct CDR3 sequences, about 31% detected once. With regard to this clonotype: The antigen remains unidentified.

This clonotype was sampled from a boy in the first two years of life who had a stem cell transplant for SCID, so the T cells may come from the graft donor. The chain has TRBV20-1 and TRBJ2-1; 10 nucleotides line up with TRBD2. Sample: PBMCs, mostly from graft donor cells, taken 360 days after TCRalphabeta/CD19-depleted stem cell transplant. Here the CDR3 DNA reads TGCAGTGCGAGGGGGGCCCTAGCGGGGGTAAACTACAATGAGCAGTTCTTC. Translating gives CSARGALAGVNYNEQFF.